A selection of T cell receptor beta chains follows, all from one sample in a study of blood T cell repertoires in COVID-19. Generated by immunoSEQ multiplex PCR, the TCRdb table keeps only in-frame clones and is missing some. The repertoire holds tens of thousands of clones, with roughly nine tenths as singletons. The source material was peripheral blood. These receptors all stem from a male donor with acute or convalescent COVID-19. Both conserved end residues are part of each CDR3. A D gene is named only where the DNA matches it firmly. Some rows have no size entry. The others give once, few or many, or a class for an expanded clone.

. | TRBJ1-1 | TRBV6-5 | TRBD1 | TGTGCCAGCAAACGACAGGGGAACACTGAAGCTTTCTTT | CASKRQGNTEAFF
. | TRBJ2-1 | TRBV29-1 | . | TGCAGCGTTCACCCCGAAGGGGACAATGAGCAGTTCTTC | CSVHPEGDNEQFF
. | TRBJ2-7 | TRBV14 | . | TGTGCCAGCAGCCAAGGACTTCCGAGCTCCTACGAGCAGTACTTC | CASSQGLPSSYEQYF
. | TRBJ2-3 | TRBV5-1 | . | TGCGCCAGCAGCCCCGGGAGCCTCTCTAGCACAGATACGCAGTATTTT | CASSPGSLSSTDTQYF
. | TRBJ1-1 | TRBV19 | . | TGTGCCAGTAGTATAGTGTGGGTGCGGACTGAAGCTTTCTTT | CASSIVWVRTEAFF
. | TRBJ2-3 | TRBV20-1 | . | TGCAGTGCCGGGACACCAACGCAGTATTTT | CSAGTPTQYF
. | TRBJ2-5 | TRBV5-1 | . | TGCGCCAGCAGCGCAGAAGAGACCCAGTACTTC | CASSAEETQYF
. | TRBJ1-2 | TRBV9 | . | TGTGCCAGCAGCGTCGCACAGGCTTATGGCTACACCTTC | CASSVAQAYGYTF
. | TRBJ1-4 | TRBV18 | . | TGTGCCAGCTCACCCGGGGAGACTAATGAAAAACTGTTTTTT | CASSPGETNEKLFF
. | TRBJ1-5 | TRBV18 | . | TGTGCCAGCTCACCCCTCCAGCCCCAGCATTTT | CASSPLQPQHF
. | TRBJ1-4 | TRBV3-1/TRBV3-2 | . | TGTGCCAGCAGCCAGGGGGGAACTAATGAAAAACTGTTTTTT | CASSQGGTNEKLFF
. | TRBJ1-2 | TRBV30 | TRBD1 | TGTGCCTGGAGTGGAAAAGGGACAGGGGGAGCTAACTATGGCTACACCTTC | CAWSGKGTGGANYGYTF
. | TRBJ2-3 | TRBV2 | TRBD2 | TGTGCCAGCAGCCCACTAGCGTCAAAGGGTACAGATACGCAGTATTTT | CASSPLASKGTDTQYF
once | TRBJ1-5 | TRBV2 | . | TGTGCCAGCAGTGAAGAGCAGGGGCGAAGTCCTAATAGCAATCAGCCCCAGCATTTT | CASSEEQGRSPNSNQPQHF
few | TRBJ1-1 | TRBV27 | . | TGTGCCAGCAGTGTATCCGGGGGGTACACTGAAGCTTTCTTT | CASSVSGGYTEAFF
. | TRBJ2-5 | TRBV5-4 | TRBD2 | TGTGCCAGCAGCCAGGGACTAGCGGGGTCCGGGGAGACCCAGTACTTC | CASSQGLAGSGETQYF
. | TRBJ1-1 | TRBV7-9 | . | TGTGCCAGCAGCGCCCGAACAGGGATGAACACTGAAGCTTTCTTT | CASSARTGMNTEAFF
. | TRBJ2-2 | TRBV5-1 | TRBD2 | TGCGCCAGCAGCTTGTCCGGGGGGAGGACCGGGGAGCTGTTTTTT | CASSLSGGRTGELFF
. | TRBJ2-1 | TRBV27 | TRBD1 | TGTGCCAGCAGTTCCGGGACAGGGAAGTACAATGAGCAGTTCTTC | CASSSGTGKYNEQFF
. | TRBJ1-6 | TRBV5-1 | . | TGCGCCAGCAGCAGAACAGGCTCCTATAATTCACCCCTCCACTTT | CASSRTGSYNSPLHF
. | TRBJ2-7 | TRBV21-1 | . | TGTGCCAGCAGCAAAGCCGCGGGGGTCCCCTACGAGCAGTACTTC | CASSKAAGVPYEQYF
. | TRBJ1-6 | TRBV19 | . | TGTGCCAGTAGTATGGGAGGGCAGGGGAACTCACCCCTCCACTTT | CASSMGGQGNSPLHF
. | TRBJ1-1 | TRBV5-1 | . | TGCGCCAGCAGCTTGGCTGCTGACAGGTTCATGAACACTGAAGCTTTCTTT | CASSLAADRFMNTEAFF
. | TRBJ1-6 | TRBV30 | . | TGTGCCTGCACTGGACAGCTAAATAATTCACCCCTCCACTTT | CACTGQLNNSPLHF
. | TRBJ1-6 | TRBV6-1 | . | TGTGCCAGCAGTGAGGGGCTAAAGGGGTTTTCACCCCTCCACTTT | CASSEGLKGFSPLHF
. | TRBJ1-1 | TRBV9 | TRBD1 | TGTGCCAGCAGCGCCGGGACAGGGCAAGAAGCTTTCTTT | CASSAGTGQEAFF
. | TRBJ1-1 | TRBV6-5 | TRBD1 | TGTGCCAGCAGAAAGACAGGGGACACTGAAGCTTTCTTT | CASRKTGDTEAFF
. | TRBJ2-2 | TRBV5-1 | TRBD1 | TGCGCCAGCAGCTTGGCGCAGGGGGCAACCGGGGAGCTGTTTTTT | CASSLAQGATGELFF
. | TRBJ1-6 | TRBV12-3/TRBV12-4 | . | TGTGCCAGCAGTTTGGGCATCGACTCACCCCTCCACTTT | CASSLGIDSPLHF
few | TRBJ1-3 | TRBV18 | TRBD1 | TGTGCCAGCTCAGAACCGACAGGGGGCTCTGGAAACACCATATATTTT | CASSEPTGGSGNTIYF
. | TRBJ1-6 | TRBV7-9 | . | TGTGCCAGCAGCTTACCTGCAGATTATAATTCACCCCTCCACTTT | CASSLPADYNSPLHF
. | TRBJ1-2 | TRBV5-6 | . | TGTGCCAGCAGCTTGGGGGGGCTTAACTATGGCTACACCTTC | CASSLGGLNYGYTF